The 13 T cell receptor beta chains below all came from one sample that was sequenced in a study of spatial heterogeneity in lung cancer. TCRdb reprocessed the 5' RACE reads via MiXCR and lists one record per CDR3 protein. Of tens of thousands of distinct CDR3 sequences listed, about 7% were seen once; the top ten hold 14%. Time point specified: sample taken at primary tumor resection. Sequencing used PBMCs, obtained at surgery. The receptors were sampled from a male donor with early-stage non-small cell lung cancer.

Written as DNA, the CDR3 is TGTGCCAGCAGCTTAGGGGGACAGGGGTCCTATGGCTACACCTTC. Protein product: CASSLGGQGSYGYTF. V gene TRBV7-2 combines with J gene TRBJ1-2; 10 bases line up with TRBD1. This CDR3 has 15 amino acids. The trim removed 1 base at V and 4 bases at J, leaving 3 bases unmatched. Germline V gene data show CDR1 as SGHTA and CDR2 as FQGNSA.

CDR3 sequence reads: CASSLQGASTDTQYF. For the CDR3, the DNA is TGCGCCAGCAGCTTGCAGGGCGCTAGCACAGATACGCAGTATTTT. The gene calls are TRBV5-1 and TRBJ2-3; the D gene is possibly TRBD1 (5 bases). Per the germline V gene, CDR1 is SGHRS and CDR2 is YFSETQ. The CDR3 length is 15 residues. Deletions cut 1 base from V and 0 bases from J, with 9 bases between.

The rearrangement joins TRBV27 to TRBJ1-1, with unresolved D. Per germline, CDR1 MNHEY and CDR2 SMNVEV (reference sequence). Trimming took off 6 bases at V and 5 bases at J, with 25 bases between the two ends. This CDR3 comprises 17 residues. CDR3 coding DNA: TGTGCCAGCAGCCGTCCCCCTCGACGCAACCGAGCGACTGAAGCTTTCTTT. It specifies CASSRPPRRNRATEAFF.

This clonotype showed up many times. The J gene is TRBJ2-2, the V gene TRBV7-9; D is undetermined. Per germline, CDR1 SEHNR and CDR2 FQNEAQ (reference sequence). This CDR3 has 16 residues. The germline V and J ends were trimmed by 5 bases and 6 bases, with 19 bases remaining between them. CDR3 amino acids: CASSPYGRQAAGELFF. The CDR3 region has the DNA TGTGCCAGCAGCCCATACGGTCGTCAGGCCGCCGGGGAGCTGTTTTTT.

The J gene is TRBJ2-3, the V gene TRBV6-6, with no clear D. The CDR3 has 12 amino acids. Trimming left V 2 bases short and J 5 bases short, with 5 bases between. Germline V gives CDR1 MNHNY, CDR2 SVGAGI (reference sequence). CDR3 amino acids: CASSYTRDTQYF. For the CDR3, the DNA is TGTGCCAGCAGTTACACGCGAGATACGCAGTATTTT.

This clonotype was found a few times. This chain uses TRBV27 with TRBJ2-7; 11 bases match TRBD1. V was clipped by 5 bases and J by 3 bases; unmatched bases: 6. CDR1 MNHEY and CDR2 SMNVEV come from the germline V gene (reference sequence). The CDR3 contains 15 residues. In DNA form, the CDR3 reads TGTGCCAGCAGTATCCGGACAGGGGGCCTCTACGAGCAGTACTTC. Its translation: CASSIRTGGLYEQYF.

This chain connects TRBV7-9 to TRBJ1-1, with D perhaps matching TRBD1 (5 bases). The CDR3 totals 14 residues. Germline CDR1 is SEHNR and CDR2 is FQNEAQ (reference sequence). V was cut by 5 bases and J by 0 bases, with 10 bases left in between. The chain's CDR3 is CASSRATVNTEAFF. The DNA of the CDR3 is TGTGCCAGCAGCCGAGCGACAGTGAACACTGAAGCTTTCTTT. Combining the CDR3 with reference TRBV7-9 and TRBJ1-1 gives the whole variable domain DTGVSQNPRHKITKRGQNVTFRCDPISEHNRLYWYRQTLGQGPEFLTYFQNEAQLEKSRLLSDRFSAERPKGSFSTLEIQRTEQGDSAMYLCASSRATVNTEAFFGQGTRLTVV.

This clonotype was observed many times. J is TRBJ2-3 and V is TRBV28; D may be TRBD2 (7 bases). Deletions cut 3 bases from V and 8 bases from J, with 12 bases between. The CDR3 is 13 residues long. Germline CDR1 is MDHEN and CDR2 is SYDVKM. The CDR3 here is CASSLGGAPTQYF. The CDR3 DNA reads as TGTGCCAGCAGTTTGGGGGGGGCCCCTACGCAGTATTTT.

This chain joins TRBV7-8 and TRBJ2-5; the match to TRBD2 covers 8 bases. CDR1 is SGHVS and CDR2 is FQNEAQ in the germline V gene. The length of the CDR3 is 18 residues. V lost 5 bases, J lost 0 bases, and 14 bases stayed unmatched. CDR3: CASSPPAYTGGHQETQYF. For the CDR3, the DNA is TGTGCCAGCAGCCCACCGGCTTATACGGGAGGGCACCAAGAGACCCAGTACTTC.

This clonotype appeared many times. This chain uses TRBV7-9 with TRBJ2-1, with TRBD2 matching 11 bases. Germline V gene lookup returns CDR1 SEHNR and CDR2 FQNEAQ (reference sequence). The CDR3 is 19 amino acids. V lost 4 bases, J lost 2 bases, and 13 bases stayed unmatched. CDR3 nucleotides: TGTGCCAGCAGCTCCTCCTTGCCGACTAGCGGGAAAACCTACAATGAGCAGTTCTTC. Residues: CASSSSLPTSGKTYNEQFF.

Only a few counts were recorded for this clonotype. This chain joins TRBV19 and TRBJ1-2; D is unresolved. The V end lost 10 bases, the J end lost 5 bases, and 20 bases lay between the germline ends. Germline assignment: CDR1 LNHDA and CDR2 SQIVND (reference sequence). The CDR3 runs to 14 residues. CDR3 sequence reads: CATSRLSTPYGYTF. CDR3 coding DNA: TGTGCCACCTCACGTTTGAGCACCCCATATGGCTACACCTTC.

This clonotype was seen only a few times. This sequence joins TRBV7-2 and TRBJ1-1; 8 bases are shared with TRBD1. Per the germline V gene, CDR1 is SGHTA and CDR2 is FQGNSA. V lost 3 bases to trimming and J lost 1 base; unmatched junction nucleotides: 10. This CDR3 is 17 amino acids long. The CDR3 DNA follows: TGTGCCAGCAGCTTGGGACAGGAGCCGTCGACGAACACTGAAGCTTTCTTT. It specifies CASSLGQEPSTNTEAFF.

This clonotype was seen repeatedly, ten times or more. The chain links TRBV15 to TRBJ1-4; no clear D gene. Trimming stripped 0 bases from V and 8 bases from J, with 16 bases between. Germline V gives CDR1 LNHNV, CDR2 YYDKDF (reference sequence). CDR3 size: 16 residues. DNA for the CDR3: TGTGCCACCAGCAGAGATCCCCGGACCTTGGGAGAAAAACTGTTTTTT. Translating gives CATSRDPRTLGEKLFF.